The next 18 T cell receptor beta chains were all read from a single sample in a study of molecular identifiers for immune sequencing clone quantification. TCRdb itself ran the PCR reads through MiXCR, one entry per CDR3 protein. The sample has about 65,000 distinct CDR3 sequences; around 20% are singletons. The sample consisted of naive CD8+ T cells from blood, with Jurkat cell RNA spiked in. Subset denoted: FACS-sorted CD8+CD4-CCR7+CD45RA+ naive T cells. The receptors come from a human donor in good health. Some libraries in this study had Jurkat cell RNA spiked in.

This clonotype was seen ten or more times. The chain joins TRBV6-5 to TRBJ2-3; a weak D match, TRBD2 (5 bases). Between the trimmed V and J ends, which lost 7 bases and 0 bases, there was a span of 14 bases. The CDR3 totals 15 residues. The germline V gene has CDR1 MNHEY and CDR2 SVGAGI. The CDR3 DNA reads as TGTGCCAGCACAATCGGAGCGGCTAGCACAGATACGCAGTATTTT. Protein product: CASTIGAASTDTQYF.

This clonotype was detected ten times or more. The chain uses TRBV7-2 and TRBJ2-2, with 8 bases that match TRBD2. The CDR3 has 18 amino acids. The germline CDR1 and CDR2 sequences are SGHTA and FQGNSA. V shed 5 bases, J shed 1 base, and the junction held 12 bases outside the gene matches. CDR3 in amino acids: CASSGLATGVMNTGELFF. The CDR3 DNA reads TGTGCCAGCAGCGGACTAGCAACGGGAGTAATGAACACCGGGGAGCTGTTTTTT.

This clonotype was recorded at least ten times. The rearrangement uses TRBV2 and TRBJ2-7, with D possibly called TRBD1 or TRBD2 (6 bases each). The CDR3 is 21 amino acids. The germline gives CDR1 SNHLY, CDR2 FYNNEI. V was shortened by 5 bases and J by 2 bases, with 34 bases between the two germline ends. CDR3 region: CASSFNRDGGTGTPRTYEQYF. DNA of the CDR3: TGTGCCAGCAGTTTTAACAGGGATGGCGGGACCGGAACTCCACGGACCTACGAGCAGTACTTC.

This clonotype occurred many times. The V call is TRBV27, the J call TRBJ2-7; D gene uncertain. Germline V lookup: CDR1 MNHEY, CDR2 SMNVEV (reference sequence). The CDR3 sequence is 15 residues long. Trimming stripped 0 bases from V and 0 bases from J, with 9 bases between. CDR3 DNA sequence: TGTGCCAGCAGTTTATCCTCTGTAAACTCCTACGAGCAGTACTTC. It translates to CASSLSSVNSYEQYF.

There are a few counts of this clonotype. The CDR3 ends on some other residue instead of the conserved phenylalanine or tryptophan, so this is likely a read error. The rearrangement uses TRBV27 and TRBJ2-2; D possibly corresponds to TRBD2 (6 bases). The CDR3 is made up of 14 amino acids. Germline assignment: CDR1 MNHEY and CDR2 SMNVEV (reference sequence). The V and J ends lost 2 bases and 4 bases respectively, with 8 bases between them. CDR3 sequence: CASSLGGVTGELFL. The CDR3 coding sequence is TGTGCCAGCAGTTTAGGAGGGGTCACCGGGGAGCTGTTTCTT.

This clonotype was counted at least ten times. CDR3 DNA: TGTGCCAGCCTGTCGCTGAACACCGGGGAGCTGTTTTTT. This codes for CASLSLNTGELFF. The chain employs TRBV6-5 and TRBJ2-2, with D unresolved. The germline V and J ends were trimmed by 8 bases and 1 base, with 8 bases remaining between them. In germline, CDR1 is MNHEY, CDR2 SVGAGI. There are 13 residues in the CDR3.

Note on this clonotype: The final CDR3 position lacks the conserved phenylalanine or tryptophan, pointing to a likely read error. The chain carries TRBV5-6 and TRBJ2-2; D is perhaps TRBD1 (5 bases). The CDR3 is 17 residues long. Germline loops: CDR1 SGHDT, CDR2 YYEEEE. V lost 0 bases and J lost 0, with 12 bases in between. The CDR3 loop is CASSLVGQGANTGELFL. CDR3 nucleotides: TGTGCCAGCAGCTTGGTGGGTCAGGGCGCGAACACCGGGGAGCTGTTTCTT.

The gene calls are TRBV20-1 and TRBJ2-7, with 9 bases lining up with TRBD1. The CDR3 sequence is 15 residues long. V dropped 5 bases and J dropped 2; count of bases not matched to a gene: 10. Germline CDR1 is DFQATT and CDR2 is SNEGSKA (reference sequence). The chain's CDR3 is CSAGPRQGGTYEQYF. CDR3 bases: TGCAGTGCTGGACCGAGACAGGGGGGAACCTACGAGCAGTACTTC.

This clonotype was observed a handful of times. CDR3 nucleotide sequence: TGTGCCACCAGTGATAACTCCTACGAGCAGTACTTC. This translates into CATSDNSYEQYF. The V call is TRBV24-1, the J call TRBJ2-7; D is undetermined. V shed 3 bases and J shed 0 bases, with 2 bases lying between them. The length of the CDR3 is 12 residues. Germline assignment: CDR1 KGHDR and CDR2 SFDVKD.

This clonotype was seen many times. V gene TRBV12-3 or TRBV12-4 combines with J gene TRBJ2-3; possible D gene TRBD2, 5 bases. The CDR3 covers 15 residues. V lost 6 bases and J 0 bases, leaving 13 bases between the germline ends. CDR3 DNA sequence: TGTGCCAGCAGCGCGAGGGATTCTAGCACAGATACGCAGTATTTT. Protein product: CASSARDSSTDTQYF.

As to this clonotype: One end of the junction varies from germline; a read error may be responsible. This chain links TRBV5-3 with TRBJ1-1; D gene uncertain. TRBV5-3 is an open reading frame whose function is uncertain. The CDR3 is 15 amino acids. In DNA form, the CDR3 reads TGTGCCAGCACCAGAGGGCACAGCCAGAACACTGAAGCTATCTTT. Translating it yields CASTRGHSQNTEAIF.

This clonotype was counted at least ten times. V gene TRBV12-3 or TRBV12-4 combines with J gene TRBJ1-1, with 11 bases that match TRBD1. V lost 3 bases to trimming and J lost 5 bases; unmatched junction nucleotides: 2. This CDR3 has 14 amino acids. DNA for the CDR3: TGTGCCAGCAGTTTCGGGACAGGGGGTACTGAAGCTTTCTTT. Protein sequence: CASSFGTGGTEAFF.

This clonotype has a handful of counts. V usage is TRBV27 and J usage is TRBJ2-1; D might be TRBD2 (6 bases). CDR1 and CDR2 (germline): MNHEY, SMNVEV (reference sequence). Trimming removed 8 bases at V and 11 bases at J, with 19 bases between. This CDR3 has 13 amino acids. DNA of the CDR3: TGTGCCAGCTCGGGAGATGAACGGAGAAAGCAGTTCTTC. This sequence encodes CASSGDERRKQFF.

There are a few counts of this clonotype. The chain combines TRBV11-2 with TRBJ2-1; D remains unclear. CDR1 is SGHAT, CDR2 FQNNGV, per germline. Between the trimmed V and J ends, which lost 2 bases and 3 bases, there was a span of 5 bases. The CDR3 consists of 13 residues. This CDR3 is CASSLPNYNEQFF. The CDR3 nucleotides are TGTGCCAGCAGCTTACCCAACTACAATGAGCAGTTCTTC. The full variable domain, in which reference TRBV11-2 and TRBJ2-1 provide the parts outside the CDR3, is EAGVAQSPRYKIIEKRQSVAFWCNPISGHATLYWYQQILGQGPKLLIQFQNNGVVDDSQLPKDRFSAERLKGVDSTLKIQPAKLEDSAVYLCASSLPNYNEQFFGPGTRLTVL.

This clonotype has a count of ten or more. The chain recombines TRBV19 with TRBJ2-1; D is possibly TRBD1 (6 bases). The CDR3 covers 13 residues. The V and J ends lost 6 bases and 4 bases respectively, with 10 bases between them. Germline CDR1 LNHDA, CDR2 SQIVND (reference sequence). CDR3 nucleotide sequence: TGTGCCAGTAGCGTAAGGGGGTACAATGAGCAGTTCTTC. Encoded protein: CASSVRGYNEQFF.

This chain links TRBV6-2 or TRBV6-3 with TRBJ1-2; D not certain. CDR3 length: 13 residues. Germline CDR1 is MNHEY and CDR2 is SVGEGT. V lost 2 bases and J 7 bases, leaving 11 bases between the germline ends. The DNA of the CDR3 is TGTGCCAGCAGTTACCAGCATTGGACTGGCTACACCTTC. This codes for CASSYQHWTGYTF.

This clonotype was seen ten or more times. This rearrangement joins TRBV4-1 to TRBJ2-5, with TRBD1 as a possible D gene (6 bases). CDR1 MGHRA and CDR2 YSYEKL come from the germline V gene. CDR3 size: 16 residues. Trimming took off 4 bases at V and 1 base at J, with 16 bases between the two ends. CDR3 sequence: CASSPRTGSVQETQYF. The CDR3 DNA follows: TGCGCCAGCAGCCCAAGAACAGGGTCGGTCCAAGAGACCCAGTACTTC.

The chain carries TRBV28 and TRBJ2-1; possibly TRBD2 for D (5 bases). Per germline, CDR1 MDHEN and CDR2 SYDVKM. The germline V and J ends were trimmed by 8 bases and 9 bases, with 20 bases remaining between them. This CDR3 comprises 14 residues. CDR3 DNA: TGTGCCAGCGCACTAGTAAACTTTATAGGTGAGCAGTTCTTC. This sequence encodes CASALVNFIGEQFF. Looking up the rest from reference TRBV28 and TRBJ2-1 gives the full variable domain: DVKVTQSSRYLVKRTGEKVFLECVQDMDHENMFWYRQDPGLGLRLIYFSYDVKMKEKGDIPEGYSVSREKKERFSLILESASTNQTSMYLCASALVNFIGEQFFGPGTRLTVL.